These 18 T cell receptor beta chains share one sample of origin, sequenced in a study of cytomegalovirus exposure and HLA in healthy donors. PCR was performed using 60 Vbeta and 13 Jbeta primers. Only in-frame clones appear in the TCRdb table, and some are missing; sequencing was by immunoSEQ multiplex PCR. The sample carries 150,000 to 200,000 clones, roughly four fifths recorded once. Sequenced sample: PBMCs. Source of these receptors: a middle-aged man in good health and CMV-seronegative.

V is TRBV28 and J is TRBJ2-7, with a possible D match to TRBD2 (7 bases). This CDR3 has 15 amino acids. The V gene's germline CDR1 is MDHEN and CDR2 SYDVKM. V lost 2 bases, J lost 4 bases, and 15 bases lay in between. The CDR3 loop reads CASSLGGGALYEQYF. The CDR3 DNA sequence: TGTGCCAGCAGTTTAGGGGGGGGCGCTTTGTACGAGCAGTACTTC.

In the case of this clone: Sequence at one end of the junction differs from germline and may be a read error. The chain employs TRBV28 and TRBJ2-7, with TRBD2 as a possible D gene (6 bases). Germline-derived CDR1 and CDR2 are MDHEN and SYDVKM. The CDR3 runs 14 residues. The CDR3 spells CASSFLSEGYGQYF. The DNA for the CDR3 is TGTGCCAGCAGTTTTCTGTCGGAGGGCTACGGGCAGTACTTC. Using reference TRBV28 and TRBJ2-7 for the parts outside the CDR3, the full variable domain is DVKVTQSSRYLVKRTGEKVFLECVQDMDHENMFWYRQDPGLGLRLIYFSYDVKMKEKGDIPEGYSVSREKKERFSLILESASTNQTSMYLCASSFLSEGYGQYFGPGTRLTVT.

This clone was picked up a small number of times. V gene TRBV10-1 combines with J gene TRBJ1-1, with D perhaps TRBD1 (5 bases). Germline V lookup: CDR1 WNHNN, CDR2 SYGVQD (reference sequence). The CDR3 sequence is 10 residues long. V gave up 10 bases and J gave up 5 bases, with 8 bases separating them. The CDR3 protein is CATRQTEAFF. Written as DNA, the CDR3 is TGCGCCACCCGACAGACTGAAGCTTTCTTT.

The chain combines TRBV15 with TRBJ2-1; tentative D call: TRBD2 (6 bases). Germline V gene data show CDR1 as LNHNV and CDR2 as YYDKDF (reference sequence). This CDR3 region has 18 residues. The V end lost 0 bases, the J end lost 2 bases, and 17 bases lay between the germline ends. The CDR3 sequence is CATSREPPGGDPYNEQFF. In nucleotides, the CDR3 is TGTGCCACCAGCAGAGAACCCCCCGGGGGAGACCCCTACAATGAGCAGTTCTTC.

J is TRBJ2-3 and V is TRBV19; D may be TRBD1 (6 bases). The germline V gene encodes CDR1 LNHDA and CDR2 SQIVND (reference sequence). The CDR3 loop spans 14 amino acids. Trimming removed 10 bases at V and 1 base at J, with 15 bases between. CDR3 sequence: CAKPRQGRTDTQYF. CDR3 nucleotides: TGTGCCAAGCCACGCCAGGGGCGCACAGATACGCAGTATTTT.

As DNA, the CDR3 is TGTGCCACCCCGGGCGGAGGGTCCTCTGGAAACACCATATATTTT. Amino acids: CATPGGGSSGNTIYF. This sequence joins TRBV18 and TRBJ1-3, with no clear D. The CDR3 loop spans 15 amino acids. The germline V gene has CDR1 KGHSH and CDR2 LQKENI. Trimming cost V 10 bases and J 0 bases, with 16 bases left between them.

The chain recombines TRBV25-1 with TRBJ2-6; 7 bases align to TRBD1. Unmatched junction bases numbered 5, after V lost 6 bases and J lost 0 bases. The CDR3 covers 16 residues. In germline, CDR1 is MGHDK, CDR2 SYGVNS. The CDR3 loop reads CASSLQGHSGANVLTF. The CDR3 nucleotides read TGTGCCAGCAGCCTACAGGGGCACTCTGGGGCCAACGTCCTGACTTTC.

This chain joins TRBV6-6 and TRBJ1-5; D remains unclear. The CDR3 loop spans 13 amino acids. Germline loops: CDR1 MNHNY, CDR2 SVGAGI (reference sequence). Trimming removed 1 base at V and 4 bases at J, with 5 bases between. The CDR3 reads CASSYYRNQPQHF. In DNA, the CDR3 is TGTGCCAGCAGTTACTACAGAAATCAGCCCCAGCATTTT.

The V gene is TRBV5-1, the J gene TRBJ2-2; 7 bases fit TRBD1. J lost 6 bases, V lost 4 bases, and 9 bases had no gene match. The length of the CDR3 is 15 residues. Germline V gene sequence: CDR1 SGHRS, CDR2 YFSETQ. This CDR3 reads CASSLTGGQAGELFF. The CDR3 nucleotides read TGCGCCAGCAGCCTCACCGGTGGACAGGCCGGGGAGCTGTTTTTT.

The chain uses TRBV28 and TRBJ1-3, with D unclear. Germline assignment: CDR1 MDHEN and CDR2 SYDVKM. The CDR3 covers 15 residues. The V and J ends lost 4 bases and 3 bases respectively, with 13 bases between them. CDR3 sequence reads: CASSSSRRYGNTIYF. Here the CDR3 DNA reads TGTGCCAGCAGTTCGTCCCGGCGGTATGGAAACACCATATATTTT.

This chain's CDR3 is CASSGLAGDKNGELFF. CDR3 nucleotide sequence: TGTGCCAGCAGTGGACTAGCGGGAGACAAGAACGGGGAGCTGTTTTTT. The V and J genes are TRBV2 and TRBJ2-2; 12 nucleotides line up with TRBD2. Germline V lookup: CDR1 SNHLY, CDR2 FYNNEI. This CDR3 spans 16 amino acids. After removal of 4 bases from V and 7 bases from J, the junction contained 7 bases not matched to a gene.

This clone was observed a single time. One end of the junction is discordant with germline, which a read error may explain. The chain carries TRBV28 and TRBJ2-4; possible D gene TRBD2, 6 bases. The CDR3 length is 15 residues. In germline, CDR1 is MDHEN, CDR2 SYDVKM. This CDR3 reads CASSLGGTAKNSQYF. The CDR3 region has the DNA TGTGCCAGCAGTTTGGGGGGTACGGCCAAAAACAGTCAGTACTTC.

This sequence joins TRBV5-1 and TRBJ2-7; no clear D. The V gene lost 4 bases and the J gene lost 0 bases, with 14 bases spanning the gap. This CDR3 spans 15 amino acids. Germline assignment: CDR1 SGHRS and CDR2 YFSETQ. The chain's CDR3 is CASSPNPAISYEQYV. The CDR3 DNA is TGCGCCAGCAGCCCGAACCCAGCGATCTCCTACGAGCAGTACGTC.

This chain connects TRBV7-8 to TRBJ1-6, with 9 positions matching TRBD1. V lost 7 bases, J lost 10 bases, and 11 bases stayed unmatched. Germline CDR1 and CDR2: SGHVS and FQNEAQ. The CDR3 loop spans 15 amino acids. The CDR3 bases are TGTGCCAGCAAGAAGGGGGGACAGGGTAACTCACCCCTCCACTTT. Translated, it gives CASKKGGQGNSPLHF.

The chain carries TRBV15 and TRBJ1-5; D uncertain. Trimming pared 1 base from V and 7 bases from J, leaving 8 bases between. The CDR3 sequence is 13 residues long. CDR1 LNHNV and CDR2 YYDKDF come from the germline V gene (reference sequence). The CDR3, as DNA: TGTGCCACCAGCAGAGGGTGGGAGCAGCCCCAGCATTTT. Its protein is CATSRGWEQPQHF.

CDR3 sequence reads: CASSSPDRGGYEQYV. DNA of the CDR3: TGTGCCAGCAGCTCGCCTGACAGGGGAGGCTACGAGCAGTACGTC. The rearrangement joins TRBV28 to TRBJ2-7; 8 bases agree with TRBD1. After removal of 6 bases from V and 3 bases from J, the junction contained 10 bases not matched to a gene. This CDR3 has 15 residues. Per the germline V gene, CDR1 is MDHEN and CDR2 is SYDVKM.

The V gene is TRBV5-1, the J gene TRBJ2-5; 10 bases are shared with TRBD2. The CDR3 runs to 14 residues. Germline V lookup: CDR1 SGHRS, CDR2 YFSETQ. V gave up 0 bases and J gave up 7 bases; unmatched junction bases: 3. The CDR3 nucleotides read TGCGCCAGCAGCTTGGAACCTAGCGGGGGGACCCAGTACTTC. Translation gives CASSLEPSGGTQYF.

The J gene is TRBJ2-1, the V gene TRBV9; 9 bases are a match to TRBD2. Germline CDR1 and CDR2: SGDLS and YYNGEE. The length of the CDR3 is 16 residues. V was pared by 0 bases and J by 7 bases, with 8 bases of the junction left unmatched. The CDR3 protein is CASSVVAGLATNEQFF. The CDR3 coding sequence is TGTGCCAGCAGCGTAGTGGCGGGACTAGCAACGAATGAGCAGTTCTTC.